The 24 T cell receptor beta chains given below trace back to one sample, sequenced in a study of post-analysis software for immune sequencing data. The study's findings and limits: Four to six TRBV segments were more frequent in patients than controls; TRBV5-6, TRBV5-1 and TRBV20-1 belonged to this group.

The authors incorporated unique molecular identifiers into the TCR beta cDNA libraries. In TCRdb, the PCR reads were re-called with MiXCR into one record per CDR3 protein. The repertoire holds fewer than 850,000 distinct CDR3 sequences, with 25% to 30% as singletons. No cognate antigen is known for these TCRs. The sample taken for sequencing was blood. The receptors come from a girl aged 5 to 17 with multiple sclerosis.

This chain links TRBV5-1 with TRBJ1-1; D gene uncertain. V was shortened by 4 bases and J by 1 base, with 14 bases between the two germline ends. The CDR3 runs 15 residues. CDR1 and CDR2 (germline): SGHRS, YFSETQ. The DNA of the CDR3 is TGCGCCAGCAGCCTCGGACCACTCGGGAACACTGAAGCTTTCTTT. Protein: CASSLGPLGNTEAFF. The variable domain in full, with the rest retrieved from reference TRBV5-1 and TRBJ1-1, is KAGVTQTPRYLIKTRGQQVTLSCSPISGHRSVSWYQQTPGQGLQFLFEYFSETQRNKGNFPGRFSGRQFSNSRSEMNVSTLELGDSALYLCASSLGPLGNTEAFFGQGTRLTVV.

The chain employs TRBV9 and TRBJ2-7; D might be TRBD2 (5 bases). Per germline, CDR1 SGDLS and CDR2 YYNGEE. The CDR3 consists of 14 residues. Trimming shortened V by 4 bases and J by 7 bases, and 18 bases separated the two germline ends. The CDR3 loop reads CASSQDSTYNEQYF. The CDR3 bases are TGTGCCAGCAGCCAGGACTCGACCTACAATGAGCAGTACTTC.

The table lists this clonotype with a count of one. This chain uses TRBV15 with TRBJ2-2; no clear D. The germline V and J ends were trimmed by 4 bases and 5 bases, with 20 bases remaining between them. Germline lookup yields CDR1 LNHNV and CDR2 YYDKDF (reference sequence). This CDR3 has 17 residues. The CDR3 DNA reads TGTGCCACCAGCATTGTCCCCGACTGGGATCGGACCGGGGAGCTGTTTTTT. This codes for CATSIVPDWDRTGELFF.

The rearrangement uses TRBV10-3 and TRBJ2-1, with a weak D call TRBD2 (6 bases). Per the germline V gene, CDR1 is ENHRY and CDR2 is SYGVKD. Between the trimmed V and J ends, which lost 0 bases and 5 bases, there was a span of 14 bases. The CDR3 is 16 residues long. CDR3 in amino acids: CAISESFAGLHNEQFF. DNA of the CDR3: TGTGCCATCAGTGAGTCTTTCGCGGGACTCCACAATGAGCAGTTCTTC.

This clonotype was picked up a small number of times. This chain joins TRBV28 and TRBJ2-5; 8 positions agree with TRBD1. V gave up 3 bases and J gave up 3 bases; unmatched junction bases: 6. Germline CDR1 and CDR2: MDHEN and SYDVKM. CDR3 length: 15 residues. CDR3 protein: CASSFLPGGEETQYF. CDR3 in DNA: TGTGCCAGCAGTTTCCTGCCAGGGGGCGAAGAGACCCAGTACTTC.

The CDR3 coding sequence is TGTGCCAGCAGCCCGAAAGCGGGAGGGCTCCGGGAGCAGTACTTC. Its protein product is CASSPKAGGLREQYF. V gene TRBV5-6 combines with J gene TRBJ2-5; 10 nucleotides agree with TRBD2. This CDR3 has 15 amino acids. Unmatched junction bases numbered 14, after V lost 4 bases and J lost 11 bases. CDR1 is SGHDT, CDR2 YYEEEE, per germline.

The chain has TRBV20-1 and TRBJ2-1, with 7 positions matching TRBD1. Germline trimming cut 5 bases from V and 3 bases from J; bases unmatched to any gene: 7. The germline CDR1 and CDR2 sequences are DFQATT and SNEGSKA (reference sequence). The CDR3 is 14 residues long. CDR3 loop: CSAQTGYVYNEQFF. The CDR3 DNA reads TGCAGTGCTCAGACAGGGTACGTCTACAATGAGCAGTTCTTC.

Only a few counts were recorded for this clonotype. This rearrangement joins TRBV27 to TRBJ1-2; a possible D gene is TRBD1 (5 bases). The V end was cut by 3 bases, the J end by 2 bases, with 7 bases between. This CDR3 contains 13 residues. Germline values: CDR1 MNHEY, CDR2 SMNVEV (reference sequence). CDR3 protein: CASSFRENYGYTF. CDR3 sequence (DNA): TGTGCCAGCAGTTTCAGGGAAAACTATGGCTACACCTTC.

This clonotype has more than one count but fewer than ten. The rearrangement uses TRBV11-2 and TRBJ2-7, with TRBD2 identical over 9 bases. After removal of 7 bases from V and 1 base from J, the junction contained 5 bases not matched to a gene. This CDR3 region has 14 residues. Germline V gene lookup returns CDR1 SGHAT and CDR2 FQNNGV. This chain's CDR3 is CASIPGLASYEQYF. The CDR3 DNA follows: TGTGCCAGCATCCCGGGACTAGCATCCTACGAGCAGTACTTC.

The chain is built from TRBV7-9 and TRBJ2-1; D is possibly TRBD1 (6 bases). The CDR3 has 17 amino acids. The V end was cut by 6 bases, the J end by 7 bases, with 25 bases between. CDR1 and CDR2 (germline): SEHNR, FQNEAQ (reference sequence). The CDR3 DNA sequence: TGTGCCAGCAGATCACCCTTATTGGGACACCCGGGGAATGAGCAGTTCTTC. It yields the protein CASRSPLLGHPGNEQFF. Combining the CDR3 with reference TRBV7-9 and TRBJ2-1 gives the whole variable domain DTGVSQNPRHKITKRGQNVTFRCDPISEHNRLYWYRQTLGQGPEFLTYFQNEAQLEKSRLLSDRFSAERPKGSFSTLEIQRTEQGDSAMYLCASRSPLLGHPGNEQFFGPGTRLTVL.

The rearrangement links TRBV20-1 to TRBJ2-1, with TRBD2 matching over 10 bases. The V gene end was trimmed by 5 bases and the J gene end by 0 bases; junction bases not matched to a gene: 16. CDR3 length: 19 residues. From germline, CDR1 is DFQATT and CDR2 SNEGSKA (reference sequence). The chain's CDR3 is CSAPTSLAGPLSSYNEQFF. The DNA for the CDR3 is TGCAGTGCTCCCACTTCACTAGCGGGGCCACTGAGCTCCTACAATGAGCAGTTCTTC.

The chain has TRBV6-2 or TRBV6-3 and TRBJ1-5; 11 bases map to TRBD1. CDR3 size: 13 residues. V lost 11 bases, J lost 6 bases, and 6 bases stayed unmatched. The V gene's germline CDR1 is MNHEY and CDR2 SVGEGT. CDR3 in DNA: TGTGCCGTGGGGACAGGGGGAAGTCAGCCCCAGCATTTT. This gives the protein CAVGTGGSQPQHF.

This clonotype was detected a few times. The chain joins TRBV25-1 to TRBJ2-7; D gene uncertain. There are 13 residues in the CDR3. CDR1 is MGHDK and CDR2 is SYGVNS in the germline V gene. The V end lost 6 bases, the J end lost 3 bases, and 12 bases lay between the germline ends. The DNA of the CDR3 is TGTGCCAGCAGAGAAGAGGCAATCTACGAGCAGTACTTC. Translating it yields CASREEAIYEQYF.

The chain has TRBV19 and TRBJ1-5; 7 nucleotides line up with TRBD1. Germline V gene data show CDR1 as LNHDA and CDR2 as SQIVND (reference sequence). The CDR3 consists of 17 residues. With 3 bases clipped from V and 1 base from J, the junction kept 9 bases outside the gene matches. Written as DNA, the CDR3 is TGTGCCAGTAGTATGTTGGGACAGCCTTCGAGCAATCAGCCCCAGCATTTT. Protein product: CASSMLGQPSSNQPQHF.

DNA of the CDR3: TGTGCCAGCAGTTACTCCACCCGGCGTGAGCAGTACTTC. It encodes CASSYSTRREQYF. The J gene is TRBJ2-7, the V gene TRBV6-2 or TRBV6-3, with no clear D. Germline V CDR1 and CDR2: MNHEY, SVGEGT. With 0 bases removed from V and 7 bases from J, the gap between germline ends came to 10 bases. The CDR3 extends over 13 amino acids.

This chain links TRBV27 with TRBJ1-1, with D maybe TRBD1 (6 bases). Looked up from germline, CDR1 is MNHEY and CDR2 is SMNVEV (reference sequence). V dropped 4 bases and J dropped 3 bases, with 18 bases sitting between them. This CDR3 comprises 16 residues. The CDR3 sequence is CASSWGRGQLYTEAFF. CDR3 nucleotide sequence: TGTGCCAGCAGTTGGGGCCGGGGGCAGCTTTACACTGAAGCTTTCTTT.

V gene TRBV20-1 combines with J gene TRBJ2-1; a possible D gene is TRBD2 (5 bases). This CDR3 comprises 16 residues. V was trimmed by 5 bases and J by 3 bases, leaving 20 bases between them. Germline V gene lookup returns CDR1 DFQATT and CDR2 SNEGSKA (reference sequence). CDR3 region: CSAGAPLAKFYNEQFF. CDR3 coding DNA: TGCAGTGCTGGAGCTCCCCTAGCTAAATTCTACAATGAGCAGTTCTTC.

This chain connects TRBV7-2 to TRBJ2-1; TRBD2 aligns across 7 bases. This CDR3 is built from 17 residues. The J segment lost 5 bases and the V segment lost 6 bases, leaving 16 bases of the junction unmatched. Germline assignment: CDR1 SGHTA and CDR2 FQGNSA. CDR3 nucleotides: TGTGCCAGCAGTCGTTTCCCTTCGGTGGCGGGGGACAATGAGCAGTTCTTC. Its protein is CASSRFPSVAGDNEQFF.

The V call is TRBV5-1, the J call TRBJ2-5, with D unresolved. Germline lookup yields CDR1 SGHRS and CDR2 YFSETQ. This CDR3 is 12 amino acids long. V lost 5 bases and J lost 1, with 6 bases in between. The DNA of the CDR3 is TGCGCCAGCAGAGAACCCCAAGAGACCCAGTACTTC. Translation: CASREPQETQYF.

This clonotype came up a few times. The chain recombines TRBV6-5 with TRBJ2-5; D is unresolved. V was clipped by 0 bases and J by 11 bases, with 13 bases between them. This CDR3 region has 13 residues. Germline values: CDR1 MNHEY, CDR2 SVGAGI. CDR3: CASSYSSRHGQYF. In nucleotides, the CDR3 is TGTGCCAGCAGTTACTCGAGTCGACACGGGCAGTACTTC.

The V and J genes are TRBV24-1 and TRBJ2-3; D may be TRBD1 (5 bases). Germline V lookup: CDR1 KGHDR, CDR2 SFDVKD. V lost 2 bases and J lost 0, with 8 bases in between. The CDR3 totals 15 residues. CDR3 sequence (DNA): TGTGCCACCAGTGATTGGGGCCTAAGCACAGATACGCAGTATTTT. Amino acid sequence: CATSDWGLSTDTQYF.

The chain links TRBV27 to TRBJ2-3, with 8 bases lining up with TRBD2. The V and J ends lost 8 bases and 4 bases, in that order; junction bases with no gene match: 11. Germline CDR1 reads MNHEY; CDR2 reads SMNVEV (reference sequence). The CDR3 extends over 15 amino acids. DNA of the CDR3: TGTGCCAGCCAGCGGAGGAGCGGGAGTGCAGATACGCAGTATTTT. Protein sequence: CASQRRSGSADTQYF.

This clonotype was seen at least ten times. The chain combines TRBV11-2 with TRBJ1-2; D possibly corresponds to TRBD1 (5 bases). The V gene lost 4 bases and the J gene lost 6 bases, with 15 bases spanning the gap. The CDR3 contains 14 residues. Germline assignment: CDR1 SGHAT and CDR2 FQNNGV. CDR3 in DNA: TGTGCCAGCAGCTACCGGGAGGGGAGGGATGGCTACACCTTC. Amino acid sequence: CASSYREGRDGYTF.

The genes are TRBV7-9 and TRBJ2-3, with TRBD1 identical over 8 bases. The V segment lost 5 bases and the J segment 1 base; nucleotides outside the gene matches: 5. There are 15 residues in the CDR3. CDR1 SEHNR and CDR2 FQNEAQ come from the germline V gene (reference sequence). The CDR3 loop is CASSRDRRRTDTQYF. The DNA for the CDR3 is TGTGCCAGCAGCCGGGACAGGCGGCGCACAGATACGCAGTATTTT.